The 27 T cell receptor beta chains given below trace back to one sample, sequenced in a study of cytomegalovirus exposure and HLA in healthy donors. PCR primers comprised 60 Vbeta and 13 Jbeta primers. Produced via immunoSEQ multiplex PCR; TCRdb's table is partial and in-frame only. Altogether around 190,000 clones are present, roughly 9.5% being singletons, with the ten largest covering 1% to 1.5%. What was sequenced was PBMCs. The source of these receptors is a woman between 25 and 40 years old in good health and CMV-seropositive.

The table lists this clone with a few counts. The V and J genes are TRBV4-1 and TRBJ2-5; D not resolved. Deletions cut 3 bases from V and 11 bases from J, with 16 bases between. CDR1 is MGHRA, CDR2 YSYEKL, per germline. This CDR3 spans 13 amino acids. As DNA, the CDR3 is TGCGCCAGCAGCCAGCTCCTAGTAGGAGAGCAGTACTTC. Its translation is CASSQLLVGEQYF.

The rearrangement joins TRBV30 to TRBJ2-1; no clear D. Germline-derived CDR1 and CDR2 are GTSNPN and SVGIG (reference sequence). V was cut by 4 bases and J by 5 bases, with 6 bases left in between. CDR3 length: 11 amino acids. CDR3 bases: TGTGCCTGGATCCTTCACAATGAGCAGTTCTTC. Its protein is CAWILHNEQFF.

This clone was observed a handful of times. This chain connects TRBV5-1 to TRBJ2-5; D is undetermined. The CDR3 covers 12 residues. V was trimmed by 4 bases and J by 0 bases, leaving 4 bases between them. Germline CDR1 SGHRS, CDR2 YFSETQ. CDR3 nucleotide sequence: TGCGCCAGCAGCGAGAACCAAGAGACCCAGTACTTC. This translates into CASSENQETQYF.

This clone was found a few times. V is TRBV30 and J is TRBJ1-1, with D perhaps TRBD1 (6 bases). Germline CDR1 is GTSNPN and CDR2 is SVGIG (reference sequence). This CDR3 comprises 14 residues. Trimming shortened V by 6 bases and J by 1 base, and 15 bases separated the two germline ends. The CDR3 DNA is TGTGCCTGCCCAACCGGGACAACGAACACTGAAGCTTTCTTT. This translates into CACPTGTTNTEAFF. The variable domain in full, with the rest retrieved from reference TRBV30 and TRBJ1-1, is SQTIHQWPATLVQPVGSPLSLECTVEGTSNPNLYWYRQAAGRGLQLLFYSVGIGQISSEVPQNLSASRPQDRQFILSSKKLLLSDSGFYLCACPTGTTNTEAFFGQGTRLTVV.

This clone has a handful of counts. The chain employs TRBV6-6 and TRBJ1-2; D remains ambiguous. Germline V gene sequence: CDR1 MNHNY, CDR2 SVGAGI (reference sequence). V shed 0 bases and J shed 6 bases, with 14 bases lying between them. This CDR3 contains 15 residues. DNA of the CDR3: TGTGCCAGCAGTTACTCGAAATTGAGGGTGGATGGCTACACCTTC. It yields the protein CASSYSKLRVDGYTF.

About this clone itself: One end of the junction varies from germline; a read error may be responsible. In DNA form, the CDR3 reads TGTGTCAGCAGCTTAGATGGTCCAGGGCGGAACACTGAAGCTTTCTTT. The encoded protein is CVSSLDGPGRNTEAFF. The V call is TRBV7-8, the J call TRBJ1-1; D is possibly TRBD1 (5 bases). The CDR3 loop spans 16 amino acids. Germline V lookup: CDR1 SGHVS, CDR2 FQNEAQ. Based on the CDR3 plus reference TRBV7-8 and TRBJ1-1, the full variable domain is GAGVSQSPRYKVAKRGQDVALRCDPISGHVSLFWYQQALGQGPEFLTYFQNEAQLDKSGLPSDRFFAERPEGSVSTLKIQRTQQEDSAVYLCVSSLDGPGRNTEAFFGQGTRLTVV.

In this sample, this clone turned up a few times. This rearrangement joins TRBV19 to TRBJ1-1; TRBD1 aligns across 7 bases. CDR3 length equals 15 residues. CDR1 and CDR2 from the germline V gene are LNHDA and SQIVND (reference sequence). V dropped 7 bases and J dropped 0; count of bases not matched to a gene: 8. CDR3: CASKQGERMNTEAFF. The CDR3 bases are TGTGCCAGTAAGCAGGGGGAAAGGATGAACACTGAAGCTTTCTTT.

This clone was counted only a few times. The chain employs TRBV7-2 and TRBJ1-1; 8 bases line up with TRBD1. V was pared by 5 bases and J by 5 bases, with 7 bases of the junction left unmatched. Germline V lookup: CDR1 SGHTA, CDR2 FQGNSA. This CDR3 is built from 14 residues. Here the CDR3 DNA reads TGTGCCAGCAGCCAAACAGGGGGAGGGACTGAAGCTTTCTTT. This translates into CASSQTGGGTEAFF. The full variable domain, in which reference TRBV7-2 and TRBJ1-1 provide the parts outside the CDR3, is GAGVSQSPSNKVTEKGKDVELRCDPISGHTALYWYRQSLGQGLEFLIYFQGNSAPDKSGLPSDRFSAERTGGSVSTLTIQRTQQEDSAVYLCASSQTGGGTEAFFGQGTRLTVV.

The CDR3 DNA reads TGTGCCAGCAGTGGAACAGGGTTGGCTGGGGCCAACGTCCTGACTTTC. Encoded protein: CASSGTGLAGANVLTF. The genes are TRBV6-1 and TRBJ2-6; D is perhaps TRBD1 (6 bases). Trimming removed 4 bases from V and 2 bases from J, with 12 bases in between. The germline V gene has CDR1 MNHNS and CDR2 SASEGT. CDR3 length equals 16 residues.

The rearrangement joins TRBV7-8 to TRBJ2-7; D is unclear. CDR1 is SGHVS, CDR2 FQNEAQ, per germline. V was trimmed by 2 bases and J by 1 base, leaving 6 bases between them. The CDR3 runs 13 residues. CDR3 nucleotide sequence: TGTGCCAGCAGCTTACGGGTTTCCTACGAGCAGTACTTC. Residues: CASSLRVSYEQYF. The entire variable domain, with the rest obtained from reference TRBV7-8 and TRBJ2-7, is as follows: GAGVSQSPRYKVAKRGQDVALRCDPISGHVSLFWYQQALGQGPEFLTYFQNEAQLDKSGLPSDRFFAERPEGSVSTLKIQRTQQEDSAVYLCASSLRVSYEQYFGPGTRLTVT.

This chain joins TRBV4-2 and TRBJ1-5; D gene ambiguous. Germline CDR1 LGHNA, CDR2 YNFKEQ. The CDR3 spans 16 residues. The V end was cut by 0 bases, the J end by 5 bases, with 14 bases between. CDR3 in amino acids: CASSQDLTSRYQPQHF. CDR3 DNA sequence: TGTGCCAGCAGCCAAGATCTTACGAGTCGCTATCAGCCCCAGCATTTT.

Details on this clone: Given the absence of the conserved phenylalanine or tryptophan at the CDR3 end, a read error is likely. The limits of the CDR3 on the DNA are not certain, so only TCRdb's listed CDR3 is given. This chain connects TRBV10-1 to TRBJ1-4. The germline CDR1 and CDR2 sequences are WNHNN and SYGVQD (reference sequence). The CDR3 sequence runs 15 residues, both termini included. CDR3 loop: CASSESGKSEEKMFL.

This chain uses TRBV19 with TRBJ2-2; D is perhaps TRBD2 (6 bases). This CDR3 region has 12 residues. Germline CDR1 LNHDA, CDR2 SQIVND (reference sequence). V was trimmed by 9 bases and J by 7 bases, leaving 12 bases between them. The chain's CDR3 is CASREISGELFF. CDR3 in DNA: TGTGCCAGCCGGGAGATAAGCGGGGAGCTGTTTTTT.

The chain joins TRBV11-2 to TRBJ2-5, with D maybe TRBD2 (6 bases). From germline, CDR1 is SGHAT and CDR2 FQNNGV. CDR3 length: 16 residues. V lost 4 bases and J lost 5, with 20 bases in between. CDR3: CASSSHPVGRRETQYF. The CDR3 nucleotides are TGTGCCAGCAGCTCCCACCCGGTGGGGAGGAGGGAGACCCAGTACTTC.

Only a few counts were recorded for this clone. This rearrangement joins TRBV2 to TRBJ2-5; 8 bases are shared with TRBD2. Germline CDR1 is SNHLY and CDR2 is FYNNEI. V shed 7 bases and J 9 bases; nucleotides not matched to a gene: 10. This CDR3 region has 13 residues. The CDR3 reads CASIPSLAGSQYF. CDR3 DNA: TGTGCCAGCATTCCGAGTCTAGCGGGCTCCCAGTACTTC.

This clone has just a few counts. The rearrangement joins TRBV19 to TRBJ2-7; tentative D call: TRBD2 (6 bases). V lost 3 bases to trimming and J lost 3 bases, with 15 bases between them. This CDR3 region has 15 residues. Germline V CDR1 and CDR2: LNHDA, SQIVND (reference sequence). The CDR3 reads CASSMGGLGIYEQYF. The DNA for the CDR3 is TGTGCCAGTAGTATGGGGGGTCTAGGGATCTACGAGCAGTACTTC.

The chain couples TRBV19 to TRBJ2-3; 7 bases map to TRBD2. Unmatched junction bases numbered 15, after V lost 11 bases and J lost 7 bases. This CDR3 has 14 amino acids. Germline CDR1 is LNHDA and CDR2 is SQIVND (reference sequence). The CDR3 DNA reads TGTGCCGTATCGCGGGAGAGGGGAGGGAATACGCAGTATTTT. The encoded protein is CAVSRERGGNTQYF.

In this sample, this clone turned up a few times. The CDR3 coding sequence is TGTGCCTGGCAGGGCCGATGGACTGAAGCTTTCTTT. The encoded protein is CAWQGRWTEAFF. This sequence joins TRBV30 and TRBJ1-1; D is possibly TRBD1 (5 bases). This CDR3 region has 12 residues. Per the germline V gene, CDR1 is GTSNPN and CDR2 is SVGIG (reference sequence). Between the trimmed V and J ends, which lost 5 bases and 5 bases, there was a span of 12 bases.

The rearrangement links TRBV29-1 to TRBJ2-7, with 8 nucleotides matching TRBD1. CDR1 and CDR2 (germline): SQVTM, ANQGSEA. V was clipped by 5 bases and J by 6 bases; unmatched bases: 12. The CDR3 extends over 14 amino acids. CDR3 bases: TGCAGCGTTTCAAGGGGCGGGCAGGGGGCCGAGCAGTACTTC. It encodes CSVSRGGQGAEQYF.

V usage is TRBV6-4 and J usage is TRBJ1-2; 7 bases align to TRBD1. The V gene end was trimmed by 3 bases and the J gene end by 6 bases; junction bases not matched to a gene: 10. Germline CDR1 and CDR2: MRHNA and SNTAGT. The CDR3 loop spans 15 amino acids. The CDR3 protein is CASSESGDRDDGYTF. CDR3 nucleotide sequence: TGTGCCAGCAGTGAATCGGGCGACAGGGATGATGGCTACACCTTC.

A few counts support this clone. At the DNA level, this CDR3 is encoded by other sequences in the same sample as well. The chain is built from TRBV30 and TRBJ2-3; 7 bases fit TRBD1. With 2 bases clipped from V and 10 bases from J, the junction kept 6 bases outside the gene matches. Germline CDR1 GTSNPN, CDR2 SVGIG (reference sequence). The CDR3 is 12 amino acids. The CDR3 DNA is TGTGCCTGGAGTCTCATCGGGACAGCGCAGTATTTT. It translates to CAWSLIGTAQYF.

The CDR3 here is CASSIGARVAQYF. CDR3 bases: TGTGCCAGTAGTATAGGTGCTCGGGTAGCCCAGTACTTC. This chain links TRBV19 with TRBJ2-5; D unresolved. Per germline, CDR1 LNHDA and CDR2 SQIVND (reference sequence). The CDR3 loop spans 13 amino acids. V was clipped by 1 base and J by 9 bases, with 12 bases between them. The variable domain in full, completed from reference TRBV19 and TRBJ2-5, reads DGGITQSPKYLFRKEGQNVTLSCEQNLNHDAMYWYRQDPGQGLRLIYYSQIVNDFQKGDIAEGYSVSREKKESFPLTVTSAQKNPTAFYLCASSIGARVAQYFGPGTRLLVL.

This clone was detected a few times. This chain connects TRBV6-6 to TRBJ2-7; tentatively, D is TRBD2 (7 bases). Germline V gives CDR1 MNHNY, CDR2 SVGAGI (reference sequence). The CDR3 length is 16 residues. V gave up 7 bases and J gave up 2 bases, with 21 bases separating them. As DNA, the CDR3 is TGTGCCAGCACCTCATCGGGGGGCGGGCTTCCCTACGAGCAGTACTTC. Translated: CASTSSGGGLPYEQYF.

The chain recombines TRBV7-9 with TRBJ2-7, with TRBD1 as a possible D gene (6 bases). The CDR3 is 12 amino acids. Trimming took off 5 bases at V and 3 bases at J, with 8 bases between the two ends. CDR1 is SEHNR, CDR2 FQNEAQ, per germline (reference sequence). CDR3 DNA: TGTGCCAGCAGCCCGGGACACTACGAGCAGTACTTC. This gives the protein CASSPGHYEQYF.

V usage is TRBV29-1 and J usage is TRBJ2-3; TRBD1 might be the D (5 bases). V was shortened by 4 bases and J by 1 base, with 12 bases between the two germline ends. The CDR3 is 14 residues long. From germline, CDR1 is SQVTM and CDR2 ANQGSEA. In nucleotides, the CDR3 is TGCAGCGTTGTCCCAGGGCCGCGCACAGATACGCAGTATTTT. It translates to CSVVPGPRTDTQYF.

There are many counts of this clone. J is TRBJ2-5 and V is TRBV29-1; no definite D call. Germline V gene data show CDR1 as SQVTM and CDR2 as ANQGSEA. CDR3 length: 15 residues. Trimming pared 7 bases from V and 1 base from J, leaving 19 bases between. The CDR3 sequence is CSASPGSAFQETQYF. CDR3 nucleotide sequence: TGCAGCGCTTCCCCGGGTTCTGCATTCCAAGAGACCCAGTACTTC.

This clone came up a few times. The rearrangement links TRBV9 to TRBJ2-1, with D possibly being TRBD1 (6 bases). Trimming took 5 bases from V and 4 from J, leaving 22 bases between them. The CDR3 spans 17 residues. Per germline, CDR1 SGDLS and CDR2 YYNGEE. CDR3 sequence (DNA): TGTGCCAGCAGTCACCACAGGGACCACTCAGGTTACAATGAGCAGTTCTTC. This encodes CASSHHRDHSGYNEQFF. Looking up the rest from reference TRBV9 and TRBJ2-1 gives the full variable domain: DSGVTQTPKHLITATGQRVTLRCSPRSGDLSVYWYQQSLDQGLQFLIQYYNGEERAKGNILERFSAQQFPDLHSELNLSSLELGDSALYFCASSHHRDHSGYNEQFFGPGTRLTVL.